This T cell receptor (beta chain) comes out of a study of early T cells in non-severe SARS-CoV-2 infection (dated by TCRdb to the early 2020s). For the wider study: Because TCR sequencing relied on bulk RNA taken from unsorted whole blood, pairing of alpha and beta chains was not possible. Summary of the overall study and its limitations: VDJdb matching was skewed toward anti-spike CD8 responses and likely underestimated virus-specific expansions, missing private and CD4 specificities.

Comments on this clonotype: Its binding antigen is unknown. Nothing much larger sits one base from this clone, and base qualities are not available.

The CDR3, from cysteine to phenylalanine, totals 14 residues. The CDR3 DNA has 42 bases and is translated from base 1. The germline V gene (reference sequence) specifies MNHNY as CDR1 and SVGAGI as CDR2. V lost 3 bases and J lost 0 bases; the stretch between them is 6 bases long. Receptors were amplified or captured by 5' RACE. Sequencing relied on a NextSeq 500. To correct for sequencing error and PCR bias, the TCR library protocol tagged individual cDNA molecules with unique molecular identifiers. Both TCR alpha and beta chains were sequenced, and tight co-correlation was observed between alpha and beta sequence abundances in each sample. As for the original processing: Decombinator V4 was used to annotate TCR sequences for V gene, J gene and CDR3. TCRs were defined as expanded if a significant change between any two time points was detected under a Poisson model with p below 0.0001. TCR abundances were normalised to the total number of TCRs sequenced per sample and were expressed as counts per million. MAIT TCRs were defined by TRAV1-2 paired with TRAJ12, TRAJ20 or TRAJ33, and iNKT TCRs by TRAV10 paired with TRAJ18. VDJdb, accessed 1 November 2021, was searched for CMV, EBV and SARS-CoV-2 annotated TCRs, with TCRs annotated for multiple antigens excluded. The raw public data were reprocessed by TCRdb itself: fastp quality trimming at Q25, MiXCR clonotype calling, in-frame beta chains only. Every CDR3 protein is listed once, alongside the most common genes and DNA of its rows. V and J calls and clone size were set by TCRdb, not the authors. The sample contains tens of thousands of distinct CDR3 sequences, over 5% of them found a single time. The top ten clones comprise 7.8% of the sample.

A case-control design nested within a healthcare worker cohort in London, UK, was used, with weekly nasopharyngeal swab PCR tests and blood sampling performed. Between 23 and 31 March 2020, the week of the UK lockdown, healthcare workers were enrolled and then followed up weekly for as long as 16 weeks. The chain employs TRBV6-6 and TRBJ2-4; the D gene identity is not certain. The receptor was derived from an adult who was a healthcare worker with PCR-confirmed SARS-CoV-2 infection or an uninfected control (not recorded which). Sequencing input: whole blood. The encoded CDR3 is CASSYNPAKNIQYF. In nucleotides, the sequence is TGTGCCAGCAGTTATAACCCAGCCAAAAACATTCAGTACTTC.